This TCR beta chain is from a study of blood T cell repertoires in COVID-19 (dated by TCRdb to 2018 to 2021). Regarding the complete study: Samples covering the acute and convalescent phases of COVID-19 were provided by collaborators in the United States, Italy and Spain. The prospective study material was composed of cDNA or gDNA derived from T cells, B-cell-depleted T cells, or PBMCs. The dataset comprised deeply sampled blood TCRbeta repertoires from subjects exposed to, actively infected with, or recovered from COVID-19. The repertoires were made available in a free public database intended to serve as a resource for research on the immune response to SARS-CoV-2. Samples came from the ongoing ImmuneRACE study (first 160 participants) plus 1,254 subjects from 6 global collaborators. Nearly every sample came with metadata listing a de-identified subject ID, COVID-19 status, age in years and sex. Where available, HLA class I and class II types were taken from metadata supplied by the sample provider and were not determined by assay-based typing.

One collaborating source in Seattle enrolled patients while the patients were actively infected and followed the patients over time throughout the course of disease. Whole blood was collected in K2EDTA tubes by collaborating institutions according to the institutions' own protocols. For TCRbeta analysis, collaborators shipped samples as frozen whole blood, isolated PBMCs, or DNA extracted from either of those sample types. As regards this clone: Its antigen is unknown. No base quality values were provided; no much bigger clone lies one nucleotide off.

TCRbeta CDR3 regions were amplified from genomic DNA by means of the immunoSEQ Assay, a bias-controlled multiplex PCR. Turning to the authors' computational methods: The number of nucleated cells in each sample was estimated from the amplification of reference gene primers within the assay. To quantify the absolute abundance of each unique TCRbeta CDR3 rearrangement, sequence reads were collapsed and filtered. Productive Simpson clonality was computed per sample as the square root of Simpson's diversity index over productive rearrangements. The table was pulled from immuneACCESS by TCRdb, which kept in-frame rearrangements only. Such tables lose some clones; where checked, under half of the loss comes from unresolved V genes, and the rest has no known cause. D and trimming come from the DNA, and the V and J calls and clone size come from that table. For this sample the table gives 300,000 to 350,000 clones, of which roughly nine tenths were detected only once. The ten largest clonotypes hold 2.9% of the sample.

The paper as a whole reports these results and caveats: The amount of clinical and demographic metadata varied by source and participant and was provided uncurated.

Per the germline V gene, SQVTM is the CDR1 and ANQGSEA is the CDR2. Compared with germline, V lacks 4 bases and J lacks 5 bases; bases without a gene match: 8. The CDR3 goes from the cysteine to the phenylalanine over 14 residues. Solely the CDR3 DNA is kept, with 42 bases framed from the first base. The TCR originated in a woman in her 30s with COVID-19, enrolled during active disease. The sequenced sample was peripheral blood. Here the chain combines TRBV29-1 and TRBJ1-3; 7 nucleotides in the junction match TRBD1. The base sequence is TGCAGCGTTGGAGAAACAGGGGCAAGAAACACCATATATTTT. The translation is CSVGETGARNTIYF.